This T cell receptor (beta chain) was captured by sequencing in a study of spatial heterogeneity in lung cancer. Findings and limits, study-wide: Ubiquitous expanded tumor TCRs were seen in blood more at resection than at follow-up.

Time point described: blood at routine non-recurrence follow-up after resection. The CDR3 has 15 amino acids. V lost 0 bases to trimming and J lost 4 bases, with 12 bases between them. Germline V gene sequence: CDR1 MNHEY, CDR2 SVGEGT. MiXCR, run by TCRdb on the 5' RACE reads, gives a single entry per CDR3 protein. The repertoire has 35,000 to 45,000 distinct CDR3 sequences, 22% of them found once; the top ten carry 7% to 7.5%. A word on this clonotype: Its specificity is unknown.

The J gene is TRBJ1-2, the V gene TRBV6-2 or TRBV6-3; the D is unclear. This specimen consisted of PBMCs, obtained at follow-up. The receptor was derived from a female donor with early-stage non-small cell lung cancer. This CDR3 is CASSYSSRDSYGYTF. The CDR3 region has the DNA TGTGCCAGCAGTTACTCGAGTCGGGATTCCTATGGCTACACCTTC.